The rows below give T cell receptor beta chains drawn from one sample of a study of cytomegalovirus exposure and HLA in healthy donors. Clones were sequenced by immunoSEQ multiplex PCR, and TCRdb holds only the in-frame ones, with some missing. The sample contains 150,000 to 200,000 clones, around 83% of which appear only once. Sequencing input: PBMCs. These receptors originate from a man in his forties in good health and CMV-seropositive. The CDR3 runs from the conserved cysteine through the conserved F or W. Part of the rows lack a size; the others show once, few, many or a class for expanded clones.

>NA|TRBV15|TRBJ1-3
CATSRPPGKSSGNTIYF
>few|TRBV9|TRBJ1-2
CASSVEPQGPTNYGYTF
>NA|TRBV9|TRBJ2-2
CASSEGVGGRKAGELFF
>NA|TRBV27|TRBJ2-7
CASSSSIGGGEQYF
>NA|TRBV7-9|TRBJ1-1
CASSWTSITEAFF
>few|TRBV6-6|TRBJ1-1
CASSTTTQGGNTEAFF
>once|TRBV19|TRBJ1-1
CASSVNREGAEAFF
>NA|TRBV11-1|TRBJ2-7
CASSFGTGPREQYF
>NA|TRBV28|TRBJ2-1
CASREGGREQFF
>NA|TRBV4-3|TRBJ1-1
CASSQDIWGDRANTEAFF
>NA|TRBV6-1|TRBJ2-3
CASNLRGSTDTQYF
>once|TRBV5-4|TRBJ2-1
CASSLDGHSLSYNEQFF
>few|TRBV19|TRBJ1-2
CASRKTGGAGGYTF
>NA|TRBV18|TRBJ2-1
CASSPQDIAGGDEQFF
>NA|TRBV9|TRBJ1-4
CASSVEPGNEKLFF
>NA|TRBV5-1|TRBJ1-2
CASSTSTGGYGYTF
>few|TRBV7-6|TRBJ2-2
CASSVGLAVNTGELFF
>NA|TRBV28|NA
CASSSPGLFSYEQYF
>once|TRBV9|TRBJ2-1
CASRTSGSDEQFF
>NA|TRBV5-1|TRBJ1-6
CASSLGGENSPLHF
>few|TRBV28|TRBJ1-1
CASSSLLDGGNTEAFF
>NA|TRBV27|TRBJ2-7
CASSFSQGSSSYEQYF
>NA|TRBV6-6|TRBJ1-3
CASSYLSGQGNTIYF
>NA|TRBV5-1|TRBJ2-1
CASSQLAGDNNEQFF
>NA|TRBV9|TRBJ2-3
CASSRGGAGTDTQYF
>once|TRBV15|TRBJ1-2
CATSPGQAYGYTF
>NA|TRBV10-2|NA
CASSPGLERHEQYF
>NA|TRBV7-9|TRBJ1-4
CASSFGQGAPNEKLFF
>NA|TRBV9|TRBJ2-3
CASSVGASGRGFTDTQYF
>NA|TRBV5-1|TRBJ2-5
CASSLQGTLEETQYF
>NA|TRBV7-6|TRBJ2-6
CASSLRTDYTLSGANVLTF
>NA|TRBV15|TRBJ2-7
CATSRGAVGIDYEQYF
>NA|TRBV7-6|TRBJ2-7
CASSFSGTSGRAHEQYF
>NA|TRBV9|TRBJ2-1
CASSTSGNILHEQFF
>NA|TRBV6-1|TRBJ2-7
CASSQASYEQYF
>NA|TRBV29-1|TRBJ2-7
CSVGAGPYEQYF
>NA|TRBV2|TRBJ2-5
CASSYSQETQYF
>NA|TRBV29-1|TRBJ1-2
CSVSKGRQGVGYTF
>NA|TRBV6-1|TRBJ2-7
CASSDMAGGDYEQYF
>NA|TRBV7-2|TRBJ2-5
CASSLVRGRETQYF
>NA|TRBV7-2|TRBJ2-7
CASSLRLAGDPGYEQYF
>once|TRBV19|TRBJ2-2
CASSIGAGTANTGELFF
>NA|TRBV5-1|TRBJ1-2
CASSLEGRGDYGYTF
>NA|TRBV27|TRBJ2-3
CASSLLGGDTQYF
>NA|TRBV27|TRBJ2-7
CASSLSLSGGASEQYF
>NA|TRBV11-2|TRBJ2-1
CASKASGSYNEQFF
>NA|TRBV4-3|TRBJ1-2
CASSQNGGNYGYTF
>NA|TRBV5-1|TRBJ1-5
CASSLGAGTHSNQPQHF
>NA|TRBV5-1|TRBJ2-3
CASSFGGEDTQYF
>few|TRBV2|TRBJ2-1
CASSPWTSASSYNEQFF
>NA|TRBV9|TRBJ1-1
CASSVGGGMNTEAFF
>few|TRBV2|TRBJ2-6
CASRRDRGYGANVLTF